Shown below are 20 T cell receptor beta chains from a single sample sequenced in a study of blood T cell repertoires in COVID-19. TCRdb keeps only in-frame clones here, not all; method: immunoSEQ multiplex PCR. The sample contains some 200,000 clones, 84% of which appear only once. The sample was peripheral blood. The origin of the receptors is a woman aged 55-69 years who had recovered from COVID-19.

The chain couples TRBV2 to TRBJ1-2; 8 nucleotides align to TRBD1. In germline, CDR1 is SNHLY, CDR2 FYNNEI. The CDR3 extends over 15 amino acids. J was trimmed by 8 bases and V by 8 bases; bases with no gene match: 16. This chain's CDR3 is CASGGMRTGSGGYTF. In DNA, the CDR3 is TGTGCCAGCGGGGGCATGAGGACAGGGTCCGGGGGCTACACCTTC.

The chain carries TRBV19 and TRBJ2-3; 10 bases are shared with TRBD2. CDR1 and CDR2 (germline): LNHDA, SQIVND (reference sequence). CDR3 length: 16 amino acids. After removal of 5 bases from V and 1 base from J, the junction contained 6 bases not matched to a gene. The CDR3 is CASSLERGGGTDTQYF. CDR3 DNA sequence: TGTGCCAGTAGTCTTGAGCGGGGGGGCGGCACAGATACGCAGTATTTT.

This clone was seen only once. The genes are TRBV3-1 (or the pseudogene TRBV3-2) and TRBJ1-2; 7 nucleotides match TRBD1. The CDR3 is made up of 15 amino acids. The V gene's germline CDR1 is LGHDT and CDR2 YNNKEL (reference sequence). After removal of 2 bases from V and 4 bases from J, the junction contained 7 bases not matched to a gene. In DNA, the CDR3 is TGTGCCAGCAGCCAAAACCCGACAGGGAGCTATGGCTACACCTTC. Its protein is CASSQNPTGSYGYTF.

The chain joins TRBV18 to TRBJ1-4; 11 bases map to TRBD1. Looked up from germline, CDR1 is KGHSH and CDR2 is LQKENI. The CDR3 is 14 residues long. V dropped 1 base and J dropped 13; count of bases not matched to a gene: 5. CDR3 sequence reads: CASSPRDRGSRLFF. CDR3 bases: TGTGCCAGCTCACCACGGGACAGGGGGAGTAGACTGTTTTTT.

V gene TRBV4-1 combines with J gene TRBJ1-1, with unresolved D. The CDR3 has 16 amino acids. Germline CDR1 and CDR2: MGHRA and YSYEKL. Trimming took off 1 base at V and 0 bases at J, with 12 bases between the two ends. This CDR3 reads CASSQGGLNLNTEAFF. The CDR3 nucleotides read TGCGCCAGCAGCCAAGGCGGACTTAATTTGAACACTGAAGCTTTCTTT.

CDR3 sequence: CAWSRDSGPLWGYGYTF. CDR3 in DNA: TGTGCCTGGAGCCGGGACAGCGGCCCCCTTTGGGGCTATGGCTACACCTTC. This sequence joins TRBV30 and TRBJ1-2, with 7 bases matching TRBD1. The CDR3 consists of 17 residues. V dropped 3 bases and J dropped 4; count of bases not matched to a gene: 17. Per germline, CDR1 GTSNPN and CDR2 SVGIG (reference sequence).

This sequence joins TRBV6-2 or TRBV6-3 and TRBJ1-6; weak D call: TRBD1 (5 bases). Germline CDR1 reads MNHEY; CDR2 reads SVGEGT. The germline V and J ends were trimmed by 5 bases and 6 bases, with 8 bases remaining between them. CDR3 size: 13 residues. The CDR3 coding sequence is TGTGCCAGCAGTGGGGGGTTTAATTCACCCCTCCACTTT. Translating gives CASSGGFNSPLHF.

This clone was found once. The rearrangement links TRBV12-3 or TRBV12-4 to TRBJ1-1; D gene uncertain. The V and J ends lost 6 bases and 5 bases respectively, with 10 bases between them. The CDR3 spans 12 residues. DNA of the CDR3: TGTGCCAGCAGACTGGACTTGACTGAAGCTTTCTTT. Its protein is CASRLDLTEAFF.

The genes are TRBV3-1 (or the pseudogene TRBV3-2) and TRBJ1-6; 7 nucleotides match TRBD1. Unmatched junction bases numbered 3, after V lost 1 base and J lost 9 bases. Per the germline V gene, CDR1 is LGHDT and CDR2 is YNNKEL (reference sequence). The CDR3 length is 14 residues. This chain's CDR3 is CASSQGQGSSPLHF. The CDR3, as DNA: TGTGCCAGCAGCCAAGGACAGGGATCTTCACCCCTCCACTTT.

This clone was observed a single time. V usage is TRBV2 and J usage is TRBJ2-5; 7 nucleotides align to TRBD1. Trimming took 4 bases from V and 5 from J; bases not matched to a gene: 7. Germline values: CDR1 SNHLY, CDR2 FYNNEI. This CDR3 has 14 residues. DNA of the CDR3: TGTGCCAGCAGTGTCTTGAGGGGGCCGGAGACCCAGTACTTC. Encoded protein: CASSVLRGPETQYF.

This clone was seen a handful of times. The chain links TRBV7-9 to TRBJ2-7; D may be TRBD2 (6 bases). Germline V lookup: CDR1 SEHNR, CDR2 FQNEAQ (reference sequence). Trimming pared 1 base from V and 3 bases from J, leaving 10 bases between. CDR3 length equals 14 residues. CDR3 bases: TGTGCCAGCAGCTTAGAACTAGCCCACTACGAGCAGTACTTC. Amino acids: CASSLELAHYEQYF.

The genes are TRBV28 and TRBJ1-4; D not certain. V lost 1 base to trimming and J lost 6 bases, with 21 bases between them. CDR1 and CDR2 from the germline V gene are MDHEN and SYDVKM. The CDR3 covers 18 residues. CDR3 in DNA: TGTGCCAGCAGTTTATTAATCATAGGGAGATTTGGCGATGAAAAACTGTTTTTT. Translating it yields CASSLLIIGRFGDEKLFF.

The V gene is TRBV27, the J gene TRBJ2-7; the match to TRBD2 covers 13 bases. The CDR3 is 16 residues long. The V segment lost 4 bases and the J segment 3 bases; nucleotides outside the gene matches: 6. In germline, CDR1 is MNHEY, CDR2 SMNVEV (reference sequence). The CDR3 loop reads CASSSGLAGAFYEQYF. In nucleotides, the CDR3 is TGTGCCAGCAGTTCCGGACTAGCGGGGGCCTTCTACGAGCAGTACTTC.

The genes are TRBV7-9 and TRBJ1-1; D gene unclear. The CDR3 totals 16 residues. CDR1 and CDR2 (germline): SEHNR, FQNEAQ (reference sequence). V dropped 1 base and J dropped 3 bases, with 15 bases sitting between them. The CDR3 protein is CASSLGSGPEDTEAFF. The CDR3 coding sequence is TGTGCCAGCAGCTTAGGTTCAGGACCGGAGGACACTGAAGCTTTCTTT.

The chain carries TRBV6-5 and TRBJ1-6, with 10 bases fitting TRBD1. Trimming cost V 7 bases and J 10 bases; bases outside gene matches: 7. The CDR3 loop spans 14 amino acids. The germline V gene has CDR1 MNHEY and CDR2 SVGAGI. Here the CDR3 DNA reads TGTGCCAGCAAGACCGGGACAGGGGCATCACCCCTCCACTTT. Protein sequence: CASKTGTGASPLHF.

V usage is TRBV11-2 and J usage is TRBJ2-4, with 8 positions matching TRBD1. Germline loops: CDR1 SGHAT, CDR2 FQNNGV. The CDR3 runs to 14 residues. V was clipped by 5 bases and J by 7 bases; unmatched bases: 7. CDR3 nucleotides: TGTGCCAGCAGCAGACAGGGGCCGGGGAACATTCAGTACTTC. Residues: CASSRQGPGNIQYF.

The genes are TRBV27 and TRBJ2-7; 8 bases are a match to TRBD2. The length of the CDR3 is 17 residues. Per the germline V gene, CDR1 is MNHEY and CDR2 is SMNVEV (reference sequence). V dropped 5 bases and J dropped 0; count of bases not matched to a gene: 12. The CDR3 nucleotides read TGTGCCAGCAGTCTCTCTCCGGGTAGCGGGGTCTCCTACGAGCAGTACTTC. This encodes CASSLSPGSGVSYEQYF.

The CDR3 nucleotides read TGTGCCAGCAGTTTTACCGCGGGGACCGGGGAGCTGTTTTTT. This gives the protein CASSFTAGTGELFF. V gene TRBV6-6 combines with J gene TRBJ2-2; D possibly corresponds to TRBD2 (6 bases). With 4 bases removed from V and 5 bases from J, the gap between germline ends came to 11 bases. Per the germline V gene, CDR1 is MNHNY and CDR2 is SVGAGI (reference sequence). The CDR3 totals 14 residues.

This clone was recorded a few times. The chain uses TRBV6-2 or TRBV6-3 and TRBJ1-5; 7 nucleotides match TRBD1. V was pared by 5 bases and J by 0 bases, with 7 bases of the junction left unmatched. Germline V gives CDR1 MNHEY, CDR2 SVGEGT. CDR3 size: 16 residues. CDR3 loop: CASSEGQFYSNQPQHF. Here the CDR3 DNA reads TGTGCCAGCAGTGAGGGACAGTTTTATAGCAATCAGCCCCAGCATTTT.

This chain connects TRBV5-8 to TRBJ1-5; TRBD1 is a possible D gene (5 bases). CDR1 is SGHTS, CDR2 YDEGEE, per germline. This CDR3 is built from 17 residues. V dropped 1 base and J dropped 1 base, with 15 bases sitting between them. The DNA of the CDR3 is TGTGCCAGCAGCTTGTTACCCCCTGGACACAGCAATCAGCCCCAGCATTTT. Encoded protein: CASSLLPPGHSNQPQHF.